This record looks at one TCR beta chain sequence and its context. The antigen is unknown. These data originate in a study of T cell repertoires in cytomegalovirus infection. The CDR3 is made up of 15 amino acids. V lost 6 bases and J 1 base, leaving 14 bases between the germline ends. From the reads, TCRdb called clonotypes with MiXCR, one entry per CDR3 protein. The sample carries over 95,000 distinct CDR3 sequences, around 31% recorded once. V is TRBV12-3 or TRBV12-4 and J is TRBJ2-3; D is unresolved. The source was CD8+ T cells from cultured PBMCs, collected from culture after CMV antigen stimulation. The clonotype originates from a human donor in good health (CMV status not recorded). Some clones in this sample may be carry-over from other donors' samples. In nucleotides, the CDR3 is TGTGCCAGCAGACAAGGCCAGGCTGGCACAGATACGCAGTATTTT. Its protein product is CASRQGQAGTDTQYF.